The TCR beta chain described here comes from a study of OX40 agonist ivuxolimab in advanced cancers. Turning to the overall study: Ivuxolimab was an agonistic, fully human IgG2 monoclonal antibody directed against OX40 (CD134), a costimulatory receptor. The paper covers the monotherapy dose-escalation part of the phase I ivuxolimab trial, which included N = 52 patients. The dose-escalation cohort was over 70% male with a mean age of approximately 59 years, ranging from roughly 23 to 85. Of the approximately 50 patients in dose escalation, approximately 20 had hepatocellular carcinoma, some 15 had melanoma, 9 had renal cell carcinoma and 9 had head and neck cancer. The point of sequencing TCRbeta in the periphery was to test whether ivuxolimab changed TCR sequence diversity and drove clonal T-cell expansion. Intravenous ivuxolimab was administered to patients every 2 weeks at six dose levels: 0.01, 0.1, 0.3, 1.5, 3 and 10 mg/kg. Three dose-escalation patients achieved partial responses, one with hepatocellular carcinoma and two with cutaneous melanoma. Prior anti-PD-1, anti-PD-L1 or anti-CTLA-4 therapy was permitted, and less than 45% of dose-escalation patients had received checkpoint inhibitors. The research as a whole found: On average, CD8+ T cells showed more expanded clones than CD4+ T cells after ivuxolimab. In the 0.1-3.0 mg/kg groups, partial responders were among the patients with the lowest normalized peripheral clonal expansion, particularly in CD8+ T cells. Low levels of normalized T-cell clonal expansion were also shown by some nonresponding patients. The antigen specificity of the clonally expanded peripheral T cells was not determined. Clonal expansion of both CD4+ and CD8+ blood T cells was observed from baseline to week 6 at doses 0.1 to 3.0 mg/kg.

Genomic DNA was extracted from sorted cells for sequencing of the TCRbeta CDR3 region. The immunoSEQ Assay was used for sequencing of TCRbeta CDR3 regions. What TCRdb holds here is the immuneACCESS table cut down to in-frame rearrangements. Part of the clones is not present; checked against another copy, under half of the missing clones reflect an unresolved V gene, and the others are unexplained. Present in this sample are over 55,000 clones, 91% of which were seen just once. Around 2% of the sample is taken by the ten largest. Patients with a history of autoimmune disease or receiving systemic immunosuppression were excluded from the trial. Peripheral blood for TCR sequencing was collected from all dose cohorts at baseline, on cycle 4 day 1, and on cycle 7 day 1. Samples came from an open-label, multicenter, first-in-human phase I dose-escalation trial of ivuxolimab. Adults with locally advanced or metastatic head and neck squamous cell, hepatocellular, melanoma or renal cell carcinoma were enrolled in the trial. Before TCR sequencing, CD4+ T cells and CD8+ T cells from peripheral blood were sorted into separate populations.

A remark on this clone: What antigen it recognizes has not been identified. Base qualities are not provided; no much larger clone lies one nucleotide away.

Relative to germline, V is 0 bases shorter and J is 7 bases shorter, with 13 bases between their ends. The CDR3, cysteine through phenylalanine, is 15 amino acids long. Of all the DNA, just the CDR3 is kept, 45 bases in frame from base 1. Via the germline V gene, CDR1 is WSHSY and CDR2 SAAADI. The chain joins TRBV10-2 to TRBJ1-5; tentative D gene TRBD1, with 5 bases matching. Source: CD4+ or CD8+ T cells sorted from blood, taken in a trial of the OX40 agonist ivuxolimab. The sequence was collected from an adult with an advanced solid tumor such as melanoma, head and neck, liver or kidney cancer. The encoded CDR3 is CASSESAGSGQPQHF. The DNA is TGCGCCAGCAGTGAGTCGGCAGGGTCCGGCCAGCCCCAGCATTTT.